This TCR beta chain was sequenced for a study of T cell responses to AZD1222 COVID-19 vaccine. The wider study: Whether given at about 4 or about 12 weeks, second doses were pooled.

TCRdb keeps only in-frame clones here, not all; method: immunoSEQ multiplex PCR. Of 130,000 or so clones listed, approximately 90% are singletons. General study points: Spike-specific TCR breadth and depth rose after two AZD1222 doses. Donor demographics were predominantly white British with a female majority; clonal diversity may be underestimated. CD4 TCRs associated with vaccination spanned spike, dominating at 160-218 and 743-854.

Comments on this clone: Its matching antigen is unknown.

The input for sequencing was peripheral blood, taken on day 0 of AZD1222 vaccination. The TCR originated in an adult in good health.

This CDR3 reads CALHREMNTEAFF. DNA for the CDR3: TGTGCCTTACACAGGGAAATGAACACTGAAGCTTTCTTT. This chain uses TRBV5-4 with TRBJ1-1, with D maybe TRBD1 (6 bases). CDR3 length equals 13 residues. Germline lookup yields CDR1 SGHNT and CDR2 YYREEE (reference sequence). V lost 10 bases and J lost 0, with 13 bases in between. The complete variable domain, with remaining parts taken from reference TRBV5-4 and TRBJ1-1, reads ETGVTQSPTHLIKTRGQQVTLRCSSQSGHNTVSWYQQALGQGPQFIFQYYREEENGRGNFPPRFSGLQFPNYSSELNVNALELDDSALYLCALHREMNTEAFFGQGTRLTVV.